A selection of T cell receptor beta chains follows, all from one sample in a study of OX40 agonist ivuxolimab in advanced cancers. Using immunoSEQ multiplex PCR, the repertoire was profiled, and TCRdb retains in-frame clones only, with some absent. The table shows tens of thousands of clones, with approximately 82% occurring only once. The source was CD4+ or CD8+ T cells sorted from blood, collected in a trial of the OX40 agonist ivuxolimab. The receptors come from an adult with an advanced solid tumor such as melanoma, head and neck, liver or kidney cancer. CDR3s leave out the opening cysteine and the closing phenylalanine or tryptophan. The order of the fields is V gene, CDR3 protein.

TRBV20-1	SAPHTAQY
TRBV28	ASSLVPTGQETQY
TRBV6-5	ASSSSNRRGDQPQH
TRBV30	AWSGINNEQF
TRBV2	ASTADLTDTQY
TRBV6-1	ASSAGSPLH
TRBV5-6	ASTKTDSSHSPLH
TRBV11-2	ASSFGTSFQQF
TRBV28	ASGTPDRAPYEQY
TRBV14	ASWPGKGRRTRSYEQY
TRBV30	AWTDARWPANYGYT
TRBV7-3	ASSLRGEQY
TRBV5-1	ASSRDTISGNTIY
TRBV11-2	ASSLEGTGIPSYEQY
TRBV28	ASRTSGIGEQF
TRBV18	ASSPSREPTQY
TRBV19	ASAPGAYEQY
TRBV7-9	ASSSTSGRPLNTGELF
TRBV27	ASSFDRNYGYT
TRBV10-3	AISESQGGQPQH
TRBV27	ASSLSLDRRIHNEQF
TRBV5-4	ASSSDRASNEKLF
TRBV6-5	ASFKGQGLINEQF
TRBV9	ASSVEASGGEQY
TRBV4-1	TSSQVGSGTMNTEAF
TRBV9	ASSVQDAGMKYNEQF
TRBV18	ASSSNRDRGTGELF
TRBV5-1	ASSGTGPNTGELF
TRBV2	ASSGRINEKLF
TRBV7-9	ASSFDSSYEQY
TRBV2	ASKVDGFPPSNEQF